A selection of T cell receptor beta chains follows, all from one sample in a study of cytomegalovirus exposure and HLA in healthy donors. Libraries were prepared by immunoSEQ multiplex PCR; TCRdb keeps only in-frame clonotypes and omits some of them. The sample yields around 150,000 clones, roughly 84% seen once. Sample: PBMCs. The receptors come from a man aged 25-45 years in good health and CMV-seropositive. The CDR3 runs from the conserved cysteine through the conserved F or W. A D gene is named only where the DNA matches it firmly. Size is stated for part of the rows, as once, few or many counts, or as a class when the clone is expanded.

length	V	size	J	D	DNA	CDR3
11	TRBV30	once	TRBJ2-1	NA	TGTGCCTGTCGACGGAGCGGAGAGCAGTTCTTC	CACRRSGEQFF
15	TRBV28	NA	TRBJ1-4	NA	TGTGCCAGCAGTTTATTTGAGCAGGGAGGGGAAAAACTGTTTTTT	CASSLFEQGGEKLFF
16	TRBV7-9	NA	TRBJ2-2	TRBD2	TGTGCCAGCAGCCCTATGCGAGCGGGAGTTACCGGGGAGCTGTTTTTT	CASSPMRAGVTGELFF
15	TRBV2	few	TRBJ2-1	TRBD2	TGTGCCAGCCCCGACCTCCTTAGCGGGGAGGGTGAGCAGTTCTTC	CASPDLLSGEGEQFF
16	TRBV19	NA	TRBJ2-5	TRBD2	TGTGCCAGTAGCCGGACTAGCGGGGGGGCATCAGAGACCCAGTACTTC	CASSRTSGGASETQYF
16	TRBV9	NA	TRBJ2-2	TRBD1	TGTGCCAGCAGCGTTGGGACAGGGGGGTTCACCGGGGAGCTGTTTTTT	CASSVGTGGFTGELFF
14	TRBV7-9	NA	TRBJ1-1	NA	TGTGCCAGCAGTCTTATATCCAGGAACACTGAAGCTTTCTTT	CASSLISRNTEAFF
12	TRBV9	NA	TRBJ1-1	NA	TGTGCCAGCAGCGCGGGGAGGGATGGAACTTTCTTT	CASSAGRDGTFF
14	TRBV10-3	NA	TRBJ2-2	NA	TGTGCCATCAGTGAAACAGCGAACACCGGGGAGCTGTTTTTT	CAISETANTGELFF
12	TRBV10-3	NA	TRBJ2-7	TRBD1	TGTGCCACGGTAGGACAGGGGTACGAGCAGTACTTC	CATVGQGYEQYF
12	TRBV13	many	TRBJ2-7	TRBD1	TGTGCCAGCAGCACCCGGACAGGGCAGGAGTACTTC	CASSTRTGQEYF
15	TRBV10-3	NA	TRBJ1-2	TRBD1	TGTGCCATCAGGGGGACAGGGAACGATCCCCATGGCTACACCTTC	CAIRGTGNDPHGYTF
14	TRBV2	once	TRBJ2-3	TRBD1	TGTGCCAGCAGTGCGGACAGGGCACGAGATACGCAGTATTTT	CASSADRARDTQYF
15	TRBV7-7	NA	TRBJ2-1	NA	TGTGCCAGCAGCTCCGCTGGTGGCGCCGACGGGGTGCAGTTCTTC	CASSSAGGADGVQFF
14	TRBV6-4	NA	TRBJ1-6	TRBD1	TGTGCCAGCAGGGTCCGGGACAGTAATTCACCCCTCCACTTT	CASRVRDSNSPLHF
16	TRBV11-2	NA	TRBJ1-5	NA	TGTGCCAGCAGCTTAGGGACAGACAGTCGGAATCAGCCCCAGCATTTT	CASSLGTDSRNQPQHF
14	TRBV9	NA	TRBJ2-5	TRBD1	TGTGCCAGCAGCGTGAAGGGGGCTTGGGAGACCCAGTACTTC	CASSVKGAWETQYF
12	TRBV7-2	few	TRBJ1-1	NA	TGTGCCAGCAGCCCTCGGGGGACTGAAGCTTTCTTT	CASSPRGTEAFF
16	TRBV18	NA	TRBJ2-7	TRBD2	TGTGCCAGCTCACCGAGGAGCGGGGGGCTATCCTACGAGCAGTACTTC	CASSPRSGGLSYEQYF
17	TRBV7-2	NA	TRBJ2-1	TRBD2	TGTGCCAGCAGCTTAAGACCGGCCGCTAGCGGGGAGGGTGAGCAGTTCTTC	CASSLRPAASGEGEQFF
17	TRBV4-1	NA	TRBJ1-3	TRBD1	TGCGCCAGCAGCCAAGTTGGGCAGGGGGCGCTTGGAAACACCATATATTTT	CASSQVGQGALGNTIYF
15	TRBV6-5	NA	TRBJ2-1	TRBD2	TGTGCCAGCAGTTACTTGGCGGGAGGGCCCGATGAGCAGTTCTTC	CASSYLAGGPDEQFF
15	TRBV5-1	NA	TRBJ1-1	NA	TGCGCCAGCAGCTTGGCACCAGGAAGGAACACTGAAGCTTTCTTT	CASSLAPGRNTEAFF
16	TRBV2	once	TRBJ2-2	NA	TGTGCCAGCACCGACCCGACCGGGACTCACACCGGGGAGCTGTTTTTT	CASTDPTGTHTGELFF
16	TRBV30	NA	TRBJ1-3	NA	TGTGCCTGGAGGGCGATAACAGGGCTCTCTGGAAACACCATATATTTT	CAWRAITGLSGNTIYF
15	TRBV9	NA	TRBJ1-1	NA	TGTGCCAGCAGCGTAGTTTTGGGGCCCTCAGCTGAAGCTTTCTTT	CASSVVLGPSAEAFF
14	TRBV10-2	NA	TRBJ2-7	TRBD1	TGCGCCAGCAGTAGGGACAGTACTATCTACGAGCAGTACTTC	CASSRDSTIYEQYF
17	TRBV15	NA	TRBJ1-3	NA	TGTGCCACCAGCAGGAGCCGGGACGGGAGCTCTGGAAACACCATATATTTT	CATSRSRDGSSGNTIYF
16	TRBV5-1	NA	TRBJ2-2	NA	TGCGCCAGCAGCCTACTAGGAGGGGACCCCACCGGGGAGCTGTTTTTT	CASSLLGGDPTGELFF
16	TRBV11-3	NA	TRBJ2-1	TRBD2	TGTGCCAGCGCCGCTGCACTAGCGGGAGGTTCAGGTGAGCAGTTCTTC	CASAAALAGGSGEQFF
15	TRBV6-1	NA	TRBJ1-2	NA	TGTGCCAGCATGGCGGACAGAACCCTTAACTATGGCTACACCTTC	CASMADRTLNYGYTF
16	TRBV5-1	NA	TRBJ2-3	NA	TGCGCCAGCAGCACCTACAGGGAATTAGGCACAGATACGCAGTATTTT	CASSTYRELGTDTQYF
15	TRBV6-1	NA	TRBJ2-7	TRBD2	TGTGCCAGCAGGCCGGGTAGCGGGAGGACGTACGAGCAGTACTTC	CASRPGSGRTYEQYF
15	TRBV18	few	TRBJ2-7	TRBD2	TGTGCCAGCTCACCACGGGCGGGAGGTGCCTACGAGCAGTACTTC	CASSPRAGGAYEQYF
15	TRBV5-1	NA	TRBJ2-1	TRBD1	TGCGCCAGCAGTTTGGGACAGGGGCGAATCCATGAGCAGTTCTTC	CASSLGQGRIHEQFF
15	TRBV18	NA	TRBJ2-5	NA	TGTGCCAGCTCACCTCGGACAGCTTACCAAGAGACCCAGTACTTC	CASSPRTAYQETQYF
15	TRBV5-8	NA	TRBJ1-2	NA	TGTGCCAGCAGCTTGGTGGGGGGGCTAGGATATGGCTACACCTTC	CASSLVGGLGYGYTF
17	TRBV7-3	NA	TRBJ2-6	TRBD1	TGTGCCAGCAGCCCGGGACAGGGGGCGCTGGGGGCCAACGTCCTGACTTTC	CASSPGQGALGANVLTF
15	TRBV5-1	NA	TRBJ2-5	TRBD1	TGCGCCAGCAGCTGGGAGCCAGGACAGGAAGGGACCCAGTACTTC	CASSWEPGQEGTQYF
15	TRBV7-3	once	TRBJ2-2	NA	TGTGCCAGCAGCTCCGGGACTCCCAACACCGGGGAGCTGTTTTTT	CASSSGTPNTGELFF
14	TRBV11-2	NA	TRBJ1-1	NA	TGTGCCAGCAGCTTCTCAGGGTGGGACACTGAAGCTTTCTTT	CASSFSGWDTEAFF
17	TRBV7-3	NA	TRBJ2-1	TRBD1	TGTGCCAGCAGCTTAAAGCCCCCGGGACAGGGGGGAAATGAGCAGTTCTTC	CASSLKPPGQGGNEQFF
14	TRBV2	NA	TRBJ2-7	NA	TGTGCCAGCATCTTAAACAGGAGCTCCTACGAGCAGTACTTC	CASILNRSSYEQYF
13	TRBV7-8	NA	TRBJ2-4	NA	TGTGCCAGCAGCTCCCCAGCGTCCGACATTCAGTACTTC	CASSSPASDIQYF
13	TRBV28	NA	TRBJ1-2	TRBD1	TGTGCCAGCAGTGGGACAGGGGAATATGGCTACACCTTC	CASSGTGEYGYTF
15	TRBV2	NA	TRBJ2-7	TRBD1	TGTGCCAGCAATGGAAACGCGGACAGGGGGTACGAGCAGTACTTC	CASNGNADRGYEQYF
15	TRBV7-3	NA	TRBJ2-2	TRBD1	TGTGCCAGCAGCCCAAGGACAGGGGACACCGGGGAGCTGTTTTTT	CASSPRTGDTGELFF